This T cell receptor (beta chain) was sequenced during a study of regulatory T cells in long-lasting Graves disease. General observations from the study: TCR diversity in persistent Graves' patients was below that of newly diagnosed ones.

Remarks on this clonotype: Antigen: not known.

CDR3-region Arm-PCR and iRepertoire HTBI primers produced the TCR beta libraries. Via MiXCR, TCRdb re-called the multiplex PCR reads, giving one row per CDR3 protein. The table includes roughly 560,000 distinct CDR3 sequences, around 12% detected once. The time point is: newly diagnosed GD, antithyroid drugs for less than 3 months. The TCR library used RNA extracted from PBMCs. V gave up 3 bases and J gave up 7 bases; unmatched junction bases: 10. Germline CDR1 MNHEY, CDR2 SVGAGI. The CDR3 runs 16 residues. The sample was also reused in another study, on T cells in Graves' hyperthyroidism and ophthalmopathy. That report notes: On the basis of clinical symptoms, serum thyroxine and TRAb, thyroid ultrasound and orbital computed tomography, diagnoses were made.

This receptor was identified in a woman aged 25 to 39 with Graves disease. Sequenced material: peripheral blood mononuclear cells (PBMCs), taken at new diagnosis, from a patient treated with antithyroid drugs. The chain carries TRBV6-5 and TRBJ2-1; 9 nucleotides match TRBD2. The CDR3 sequence is CASSYMAGGPRNEQFF. CDR3 bases: TGTGCCAGCAGTTATATGGCGGGAGGGCCAAGGAATGAGCAGTTCTTC.